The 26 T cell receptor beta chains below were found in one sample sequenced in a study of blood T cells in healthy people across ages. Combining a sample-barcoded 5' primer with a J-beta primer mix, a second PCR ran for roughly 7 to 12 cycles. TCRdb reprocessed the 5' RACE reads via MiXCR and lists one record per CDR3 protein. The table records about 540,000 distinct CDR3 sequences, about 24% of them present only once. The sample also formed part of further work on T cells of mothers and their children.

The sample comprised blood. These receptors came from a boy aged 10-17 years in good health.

CDR3 sequence: CASSLNGGNNQPQHF. In nucleotides, the CDR3 is TGTGCCAGCAGCTTAAATGGGGGGAACAATCAGCCCCAGCATTTT. The genes are TRBV7-3 and TRBJ1-5, with D tentatively TRBD1 (5 bases). V lost 1 base and J lost 3, with 10 bases in between. Germline CDR1 is SGHTA and CDR2 is FQGTGA. This CDR3 has 15 amino acids.

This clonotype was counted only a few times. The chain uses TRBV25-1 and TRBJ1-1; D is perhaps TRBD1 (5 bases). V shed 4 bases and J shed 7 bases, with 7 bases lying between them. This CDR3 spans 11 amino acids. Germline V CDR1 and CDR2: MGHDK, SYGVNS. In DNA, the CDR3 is TGTGCCAGCAGTGCGGGGGGTGAAGCTTTCTTT. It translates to CASSAGGEAFF.

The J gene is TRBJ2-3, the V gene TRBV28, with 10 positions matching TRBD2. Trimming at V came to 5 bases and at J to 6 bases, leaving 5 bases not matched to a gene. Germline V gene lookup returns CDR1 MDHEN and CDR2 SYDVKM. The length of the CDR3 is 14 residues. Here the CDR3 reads CASSPAGGVDTQYF. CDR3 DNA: TGTGCCAGCAGTCCAGCGGGAGGGGTGGATACGCAGTATTTT.

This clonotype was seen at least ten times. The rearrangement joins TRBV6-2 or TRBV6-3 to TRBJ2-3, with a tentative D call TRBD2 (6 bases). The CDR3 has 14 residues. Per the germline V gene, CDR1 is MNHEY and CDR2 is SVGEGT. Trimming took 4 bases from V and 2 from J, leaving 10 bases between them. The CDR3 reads CASSFGGDTDTQYF. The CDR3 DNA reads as TGTGCCAGCAGTTTCGGGGGTGACACAGATACGCAGTATTTT.

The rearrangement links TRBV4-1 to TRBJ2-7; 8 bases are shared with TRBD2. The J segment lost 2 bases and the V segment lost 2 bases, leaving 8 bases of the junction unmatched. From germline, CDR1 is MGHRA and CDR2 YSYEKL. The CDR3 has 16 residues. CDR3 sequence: CASSQKSAGATYEQYF. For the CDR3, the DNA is TGCGCCAGCAGCCAAAAATCAGCGGGGGCAACCTACGAGCAGTACTTC.

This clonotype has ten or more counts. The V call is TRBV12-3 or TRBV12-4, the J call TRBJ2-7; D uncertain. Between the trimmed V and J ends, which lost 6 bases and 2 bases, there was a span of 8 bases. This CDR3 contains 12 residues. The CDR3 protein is CASSLTAYEQYF. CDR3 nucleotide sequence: TGTGCCAGCAGCTTAACGGCCTACGAGCAGTACTTC.

The CDR3 protein is CASVGDRADFTEAFF. CDR3 coding DNA: TGTGCCAGCGTCGGGGACAGGGCTGACTTCACTGAAGCTTTCTTT. The V and J genes are TRBV2 and TRBJ1-1; 9 nucleotides line up with TRBD1. Trimming removed 8 bases from V and 4 bases from J; junction bases left unmatched: 11. The germline V gene has CDR1 SNHLY and CDR2 FYNNEI. The CDR3 consists of 15 residues.

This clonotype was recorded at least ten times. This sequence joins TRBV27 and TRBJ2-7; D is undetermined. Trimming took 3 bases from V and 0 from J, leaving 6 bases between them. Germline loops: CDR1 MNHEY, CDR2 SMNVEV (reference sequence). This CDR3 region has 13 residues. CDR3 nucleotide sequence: TGTGCCAGCAGTTTGAGTGCCTCCTACGAGCAGTACTTC. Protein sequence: CASSLSASYEQYF.

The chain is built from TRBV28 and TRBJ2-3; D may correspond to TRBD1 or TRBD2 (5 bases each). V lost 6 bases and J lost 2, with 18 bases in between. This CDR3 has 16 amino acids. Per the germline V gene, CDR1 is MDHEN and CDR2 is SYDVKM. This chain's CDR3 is CASSHTVAGTTDTQYF. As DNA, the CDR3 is TGTGCCAGCAGCCATACGGTGGCAGGGACCACAGATACGCAGTATTTT.

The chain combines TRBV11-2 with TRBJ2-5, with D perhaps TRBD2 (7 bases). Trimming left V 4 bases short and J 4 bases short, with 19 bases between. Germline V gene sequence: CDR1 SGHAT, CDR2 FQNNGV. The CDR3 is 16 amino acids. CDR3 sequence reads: CASSSEGGGSLETQYF. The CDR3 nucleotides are TGTGCCAGCAGCTCGGAGGGGGGGGGCTCTTTAGAGACCCAGTACTTC.

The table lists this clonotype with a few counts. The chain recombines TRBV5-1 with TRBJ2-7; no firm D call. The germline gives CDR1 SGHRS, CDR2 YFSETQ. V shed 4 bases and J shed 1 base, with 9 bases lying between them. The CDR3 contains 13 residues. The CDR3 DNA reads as TGCGCCAGCAGCCTGCCACCTTCCTACGAGCAGTACTTC. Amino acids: CASSLPPSYEQYF.

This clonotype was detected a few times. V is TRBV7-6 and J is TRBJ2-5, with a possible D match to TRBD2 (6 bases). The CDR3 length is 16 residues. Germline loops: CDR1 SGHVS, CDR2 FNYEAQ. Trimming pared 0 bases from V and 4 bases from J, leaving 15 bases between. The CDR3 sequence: CASSLAQGVEGETQYF. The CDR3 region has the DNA TGTGCCAGCAGCTTAGCCCAGGGTGTGGAGGGAGAGACCCAGTACTTC.

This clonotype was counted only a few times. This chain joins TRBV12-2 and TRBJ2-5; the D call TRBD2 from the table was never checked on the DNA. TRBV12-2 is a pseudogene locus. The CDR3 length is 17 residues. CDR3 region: CASRLEETAASQETQYF. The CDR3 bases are TGTGCAAGTCGCTTAGAAGAGACAGCCGCTAGCCAAGAGACCCAGTACTTC.

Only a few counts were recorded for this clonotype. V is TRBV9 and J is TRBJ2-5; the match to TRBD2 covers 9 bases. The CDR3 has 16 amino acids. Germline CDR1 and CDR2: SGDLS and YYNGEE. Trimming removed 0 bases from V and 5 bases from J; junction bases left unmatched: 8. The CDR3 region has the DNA TGTGCCAGCAGCGTAGGGACTAGCGTCGAGGGGGAGACCCAGTACTTC. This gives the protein CASSVGTSVEGETQYF.

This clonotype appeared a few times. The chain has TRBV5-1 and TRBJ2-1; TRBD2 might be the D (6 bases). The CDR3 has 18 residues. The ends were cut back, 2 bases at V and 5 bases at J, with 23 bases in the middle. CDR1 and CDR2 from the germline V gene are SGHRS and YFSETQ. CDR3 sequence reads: CASSFRETVGGPNNEQFF. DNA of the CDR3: TGCGCCAGCAGCTTCCGGGAGACAGTTGGAGGACCAAACAATGAGCAGTTCTTC.

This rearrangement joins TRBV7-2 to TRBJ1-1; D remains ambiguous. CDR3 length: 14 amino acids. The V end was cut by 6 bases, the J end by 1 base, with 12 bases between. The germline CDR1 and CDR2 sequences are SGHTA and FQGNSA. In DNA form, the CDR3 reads TGTGCCAGCAGGCGTCCGGGAGGGAACACTGAAGCTTTCTTT. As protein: CASRRPGGNTEAFF.

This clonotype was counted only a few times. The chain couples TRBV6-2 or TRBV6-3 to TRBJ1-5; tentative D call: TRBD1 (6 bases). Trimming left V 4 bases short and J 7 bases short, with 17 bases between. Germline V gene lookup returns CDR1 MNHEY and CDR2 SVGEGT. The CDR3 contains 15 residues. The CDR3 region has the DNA TGTGCCAGCAGTTTTTTAGAGGGGGAGGCCCAGCCCCAGCATTTT. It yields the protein CASSFLEGEAQPQHF.

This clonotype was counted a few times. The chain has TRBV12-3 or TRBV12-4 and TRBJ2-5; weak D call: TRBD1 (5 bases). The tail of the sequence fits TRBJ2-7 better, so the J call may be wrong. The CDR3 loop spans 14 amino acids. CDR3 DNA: TGTGCCAGCAGTTCGGTGGGGCCATCCTACGAGCAGTACTTC. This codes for CASSSVGPSYEQYF.

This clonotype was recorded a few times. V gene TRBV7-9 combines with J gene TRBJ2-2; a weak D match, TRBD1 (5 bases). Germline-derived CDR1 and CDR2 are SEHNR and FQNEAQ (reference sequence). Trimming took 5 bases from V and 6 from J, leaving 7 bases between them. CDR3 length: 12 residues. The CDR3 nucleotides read TGTGCCAGCAGCCCAGGGTCCGGGGAGCTGTTTTTT. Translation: CASSPGSGELFF.

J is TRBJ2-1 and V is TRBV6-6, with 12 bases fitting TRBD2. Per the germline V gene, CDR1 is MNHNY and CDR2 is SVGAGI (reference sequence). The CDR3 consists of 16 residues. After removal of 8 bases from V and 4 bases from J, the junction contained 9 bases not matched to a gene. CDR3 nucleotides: TGTGCCAGCCTAGCGGGAGGGCCCTCCGGGTACAATGAGCAGTTCTTC. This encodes CASLAGGPSGYNEQFF.

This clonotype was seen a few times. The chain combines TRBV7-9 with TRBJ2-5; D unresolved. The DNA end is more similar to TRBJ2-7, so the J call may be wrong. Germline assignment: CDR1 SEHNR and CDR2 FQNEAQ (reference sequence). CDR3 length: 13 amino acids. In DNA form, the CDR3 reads TGTGCCAGCAGCCCCCCCCGGTCCTACGAGCAGTACTTC. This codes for CASSPPRSYEQYF.

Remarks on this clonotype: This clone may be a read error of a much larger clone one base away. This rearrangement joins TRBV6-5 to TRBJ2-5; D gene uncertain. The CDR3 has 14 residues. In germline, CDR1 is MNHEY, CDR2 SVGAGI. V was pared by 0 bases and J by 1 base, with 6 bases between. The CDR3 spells CASSYSWSQETQYF. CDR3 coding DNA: TGTGCCAGCAGTTACTCGTGGTCCCAAGAGACCCAGTACTTC.

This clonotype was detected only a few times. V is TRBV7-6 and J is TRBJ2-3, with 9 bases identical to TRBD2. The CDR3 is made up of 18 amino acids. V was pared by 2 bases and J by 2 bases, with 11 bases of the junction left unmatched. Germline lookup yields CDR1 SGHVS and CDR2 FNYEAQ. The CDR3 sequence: CASSLSVNSGSPTDTQYF. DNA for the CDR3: TGTGCCAGCAGCTTAAGCGTGAATAGCGGGAGCCCCACAGATACGCAGTATTTT.

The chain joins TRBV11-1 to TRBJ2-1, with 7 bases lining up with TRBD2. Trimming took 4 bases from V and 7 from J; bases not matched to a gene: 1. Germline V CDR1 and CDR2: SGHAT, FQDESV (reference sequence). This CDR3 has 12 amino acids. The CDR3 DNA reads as TGTGCCAGCAGCTCCGGGAGGAATGAGCAGTTCTTC. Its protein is CASSSGRNEQFF.

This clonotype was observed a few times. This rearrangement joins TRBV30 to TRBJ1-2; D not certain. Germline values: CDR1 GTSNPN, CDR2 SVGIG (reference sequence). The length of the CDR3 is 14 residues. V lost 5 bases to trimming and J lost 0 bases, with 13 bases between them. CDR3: CAWCPRIANYGYTF. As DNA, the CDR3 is TGTGCCTGGTGTCCCCGAATAGCTAACTATGGCTACACCTTC.

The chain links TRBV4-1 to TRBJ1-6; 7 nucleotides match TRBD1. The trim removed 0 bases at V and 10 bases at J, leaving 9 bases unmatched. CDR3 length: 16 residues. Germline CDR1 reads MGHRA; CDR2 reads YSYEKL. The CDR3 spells CASSQDRGQFGSPLHF. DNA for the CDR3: TGCGCCAGCAGCCAAGATCGGGGACAGTTTGGGTCACCCCTCCACTTT.